This T cell receptor beta chain was recovered during a study of T-cell reconstitution after alpha-beta-depleted transplantation in children. Study-wide results and caveats: At day 60, the high TCRbeta diversity found in some patients originated from recipient T cells and thymic progenitors that had survived. Reportedly, alpha-beta T cells present about two months post-transplant originated from several hundred expanded clones of graft origin. A year had passed since transplant, and T-cell counts and diversity by then came mostly from newly produced T cells.

This clonotype was recorded many times. The antigen is undetermined. Germline V gives CDR1 SQVTM, CDR2 ANQGSEA. This CDR3 has 12 amino acids. V was clipped by 7 bases and J by 3 bases, with 12 bases between them. It was with unique molecular identifiers that the TCRbeta library was prepared. One entry per CDR3 protein, called by TCRdb with MiXCR from the PCR reads. The table shows 7,500 to 9,500 distinct CDR3 sequences, with about 13% occurring only once. J is TRBJ2-5 and V is TRBV29-1; D is ambiguous. The sequence derives from a patient aged 2-15 years who had a stem cell transplant for inherited bone marrow failure, so the T cells may come from the graft donor. Sequencing was performed on PBMCs, mostly from graft donor cells, taken 60 days after TCRalphabeta/CD19-depleted stem cell transplant. The chain's CDR3 is CSAMGLEETQYF. CDR3 DNA sequence: TGCAGCGCCATGGGCCTTGAAGAGACCCAGTACTTC. The full variable domain, its missing parts supplied by reference TRBV29-1 and TRBJ2-5, is SAVISQKPSRDICQRGTSLTIQCQVDSQVTMMFWYRQQPGQSLTLIATANQGSEATYESGFVIDKFPISRPNLTFSTLTVSNMSPEDSSIYLCSAMGLEETQYFGPGTRLLVL.